The clone carrying this T cell receptor (beta chain) has at least ten counts. Preparation of the TCRbeta library used unique molecular identifiers. TCRdb reprocessed the PCR reads via MiXCR and lists one record per CDR3 protein. Among over 400,000 distinct CDR3 sequences listed, around 13% were seen once. This specimen belongs to a study of T-cell reconstitution after alpha-beta-depleted transplantation in children. The sample was PBMCs from the stem cell graft donor, taken from the stem cell graft. This TCR derives from a human donor who donated a stem cell graft to a child with combined immunodeficiency.

The CDR3 DNA sequence: TGTGCCAGCAGCTTTAGCGGGCTCTCCTACAATGAGCAGTTCTTC. Translating it yields CASSFSGLSYNEQFF. V gene TRBV11-2 combines with J gene TRBJ2-1; 7 nucleotides agree with TRBD2. Trimming cost V 3 bases and J 0 bases; bases outside gene matches: 2. The CDR3 is 15 amino acids. Germline V lookup: CDR1 SGHAT, CDR2 FQNNGV.